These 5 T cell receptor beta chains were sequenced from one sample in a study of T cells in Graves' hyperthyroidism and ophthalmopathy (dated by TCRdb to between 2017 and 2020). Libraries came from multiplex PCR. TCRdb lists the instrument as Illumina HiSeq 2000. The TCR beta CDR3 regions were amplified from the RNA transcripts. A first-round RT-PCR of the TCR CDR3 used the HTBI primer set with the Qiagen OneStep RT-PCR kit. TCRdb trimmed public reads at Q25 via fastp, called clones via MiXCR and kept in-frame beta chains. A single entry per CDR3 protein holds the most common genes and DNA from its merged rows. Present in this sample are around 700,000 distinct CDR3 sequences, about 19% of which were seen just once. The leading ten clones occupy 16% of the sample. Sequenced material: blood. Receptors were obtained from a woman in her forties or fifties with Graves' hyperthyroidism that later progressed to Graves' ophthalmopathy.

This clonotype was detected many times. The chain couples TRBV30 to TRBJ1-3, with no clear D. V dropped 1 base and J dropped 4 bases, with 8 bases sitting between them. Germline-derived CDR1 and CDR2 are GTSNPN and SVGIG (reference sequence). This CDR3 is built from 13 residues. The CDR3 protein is CAWSGGNGNTIYF. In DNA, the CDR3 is TGTGCCTGGAGTGGGGGAAACGGAAACACCATATATTTT.

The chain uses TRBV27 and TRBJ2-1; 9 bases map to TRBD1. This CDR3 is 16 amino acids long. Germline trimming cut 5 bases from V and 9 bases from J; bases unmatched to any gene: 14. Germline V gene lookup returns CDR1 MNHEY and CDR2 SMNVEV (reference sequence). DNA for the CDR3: TGTGCCAGCAGTCCCCGGTCGGACAGGGGTTGGGGTGAGCAGTTCTTC. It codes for CASSPRSDRGWGEQFF.

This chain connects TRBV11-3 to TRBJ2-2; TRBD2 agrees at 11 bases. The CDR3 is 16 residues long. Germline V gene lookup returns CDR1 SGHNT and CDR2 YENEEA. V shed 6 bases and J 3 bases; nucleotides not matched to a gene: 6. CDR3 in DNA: TGTGCCAGCAGTTCCGGACTAGCGGGCTACACCGGGGAGCTGTTTTTT. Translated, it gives CASSSGLAGYTGELFF.

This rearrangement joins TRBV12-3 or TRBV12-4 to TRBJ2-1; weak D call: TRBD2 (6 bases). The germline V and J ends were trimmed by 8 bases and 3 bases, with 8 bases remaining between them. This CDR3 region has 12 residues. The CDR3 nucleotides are TGTGCCAGCCTGCGGGGCTACAATGAGCAGTTCTTC. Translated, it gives CASLRGYNEQFF.

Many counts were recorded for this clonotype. The CDR3 protein is CASSQLETQYF. In DNA form, the CDR3 reads TGTGCCAGCAGCCAACTAGAGACCCAGTACTTC. This chain connects TRBV3-1 to TRBJ2-5; no clear D gene. Trimming stripped 2 bases from V and 4 bases from J, with 2 bases between. The length of the CDR3 is 11 residues. CDR1 LGHDT and CDR2 YNNKEL come from the germline V gene (reference sequence).